This entry lists 25 T cell receptor beta chains sequenced from one sample in a study of CD8 T cells in ankylosing spondylitis. Study findings and constraints: Ankylosing spondylitis blood seemed to carry a telltale TCR beta motif made of eight highly homologous variants.

A single record per CDR3 protein comes from TCRdb applying MiXCR to the 5' RACE reads. The sample comprises around 220,000 distinct CDR3 sequences, around 16% of which are singletons, and under 55% rests with the top ten. These receptors are not linked to any known antigen. Sequencing used blood, either unsorted or a sorted T cell fraction (not recorded which). These receptors came from a male donor with ankylosing spondylitis.

This clonotype was detected only a few times. This chain uses TRBV5-6 with TRBJ2-3, with no clear D. This CDR3 region has 18 residues. Deletions cut 0 bases from V and 4 bases from J, with 21 bases between. The germline CDR1 and CDR2 sequences are SGHDT and YYEEEE. CDR3 bases: TGTGCCAGCAGCTTGGTATTTTGGGCGAGAAACCCATCAGATACGCAGTATTTT. It specifies CASSLVFWARNPSDTQYF.

This clonotype came up many times. The chain is built from TRBV29-1 and TRBJ2-7; 8 nucleotides line up with TRBD1. Germline CDR1 and CDR2: SQVTM and ANQGSEA. CDR3 length: 14 amino acids. Trimming at V came to 5 bases and at J to 5 bases, leaving 11 bases not matched to a gene. CDR3 in DNA: TGCAGCGTTAACGACAGGGGTGTTCAGGACGAGCAGTACTTC. Its protein is CSVNDRGVQDEQYF.

The CDR3 DNA is TGCGCCAGCAGCCAAGACCAAACAGCCCCCGAGCAGTACTTC. It is translated as CASSQDQTAPEQYF. J is TRBJ2-7 and V is TRBV4-1; D unresolved. Germline V gene data show CDR1 as MGHRA and CDR2 as YSYEKL. The CDR3 extends over 14 amino acids. V lost 0 bases and J 6 bases, leaving 12 bases between the germline ends.

Only a few counts were recorded for this clonotype. The V and J genes are TRBV29-1 and TRBJ2-5; 9 bases are shared with TRBD2. V shed 3 bases and J 3 bases; nucleotides not matched to a gene: 5. The CDR3 is made up of 14 amino acids. Germline CDR1 SQVTM, CDR2 ANQGSEA. The CDR3 spells CSVEVAGVEETQYF. Written as DNA, the CDR3 is TGCAGCGTTGAGGTAGCGGGAGTGGAAGAGACCCAGTACTTC.

This clonotype came up a few times. The chain has TRBV12-3 or TRBV12-4 and TRBJ2-2, with TRBD1 matching 7 bases. Losses at the gene ends were 4 bases for V and 1 base for J; bases not matched to a gene: 12. This CDR3 is built from 18 residues. The CDR3 DNA sequence: TGTGCCAGCAGTTCCGGGACAGCTGTGTCCCTGAACACCGGGGAGCTGTTTTTT. Translating it yields CASSSGTAVSLNTGELFF.

This clonotype has just a few counts. The V and J genes are TRBV7-9 and TRBJ2-7; a possible D gene is TRBD1 (6 bases). Trimming stripped 1 base from V and 0 bases from J, with 13 bases between. The length of the CDR3 is 16 residues. CDR1 and CDR2 from the germline V gene are SEHNR and FQNEAQ (reference sequence). CDR3 bases: TGTGCCAGCAGCTTAGATTGGACAGAGAGCTCCTACGAGCAGTACTTC. Protein sequence: CASSLDWTESSYEQYF.

The gene calls are TRBV3-1 and TRBJ2-2, with D perhaps matching TRBD1 (5 bases). CDR1 is LGHDT, CDR2 YNNKEL, per germline (reference sequence). V gave up 5 bases and J gave up 1 base, with 11 bases separating them. This CDR3 is built from 15 residues. CDR3 sequence (DNA): TGTGCCAGCAGCACCATAGACAGGAACACCGGGGAGCTGTTTTTT. It is translated as CASSTIDRNTGELFF. The full variable domain, completed using reference TRBV3-1 and TRBJ2-2, is DTAVSQTPKYLVTQMGNDKSIKCEQNLGHDTMYWYKQDSKKFLKIMFSYNNKELIINETVPNRFSPKSPDKAHLNLHINSLELGDSAVYFCASSTIDRNTGELFFGEGSRLTVL.

This clonotype was observed a handful of times. V usage is TRBV3-1 and J usage is TRBJ2-1; D possibly corresponds to TRBD1 (5 bases). Germline V gene lookup returns CDR1 LGHDT and CDR2 YNNKEL (reference sequence). The V end lost 4 bases, the J end lost 5 bases, and 15 bases lay between the germline ends. The CDR3 contains 15 residues. The CDR3 spells CASSPPETENNEQFF. Written as DNA, the CDR3 is TGTGCCAGCAGCCCTCCGGAGACAGAGAACAATGAGCAGTTCTTC.

V usage is TRBV7-2 and J usage is TRBJ2-7, with TRBD1 matching over 7 bases. Germline lookup yields CDR1 SGHTA and CDR2 FQGNSA. Unmatched junction bases numbered 8, after V lost 0 bases and J lost 3 bases. The CDR3 contains 16 residues. The CDR3 nucleotides are TGTGCCAGCAGCTTAGCGGGTCAGGGGGTTCTCTACGAGCAGTACTTC. It translates to CASSLAGQGVLYEQYF. The whole variable domain, remainder taken from reference TRBV7-2 and TRBJ2-7, is GAGVSQSPSNKVTEKGKDVELRCDPISGHTALYWYRQSLGQGLEFLIYFQGNSAPDKSGLPSDRFSAERTGGSVSTLTIQRTQQEDSAVYLCASSLAGQGVLYEQYFGPGTRLTVT.

This chain connects TRBV25-1 to TRBJ1-4; 8 nucleotides agree with TRBD1. CDR1 is MGHDK and CDR2 is SYGVNS in the germline V gene. This CDR3 is built from 16 residues. V was pared by 4 bases and J by 4 bases, with 8 bases of the junction left unmatched. CDR3 bases: TGTGCCAGCAGTGGACCGACAGGGGCCCTTAATGAAAAACTGTTTTTT. Translated: CASSGPTGALNEKLFF.

This clonotype occurred a few times. This chain links TRBV12-3 or TRBV12-4 with TRBJ1-2; D might be TRBD1 (6 bases). The CDR3 length is 16 residues. The germline V and J ends were trimmed by 5 bases and 4 bases, with 20 bases remaining between them. Written as DNA, the CDR3 is TGTGCCAGCAGTCCCGAGGGGGGGGGAACGGGCTATGGCTACACCTTC. This sequence encodes CASSPEGGGTGYGYTF.

The rearrangement uses TRBV12-3 or TRBV12-4 and TRBJ1-1, with D tentatively TRBD1 (5 bases). V dropped 11 bases and J dropped 2 bases, with 15 bases sitting between them. CDR3 length: 13 amino acids. The CDR3 coding sequence is TGTGCCTCCCGACAGTTAATTAACACTGAAGCTTTCTTT. As protein: CASRQLINTEAFF.

In this sample, this clonotype turned up a few times. The chain carries TRBV7-9 and TRBJ2-1, with D perhaps matching TRBD2 (7 bases). CDR3 length equals 17 residues. Trimming removed 5 bases from V and 1 base from J, with 18 bases in between. Germline V gene data show CDR1 as SEHNR and CDR2 as FQNEAQ (reference sequence). The CDR3 coding sequence is TGTGCCAGCAGCCCTGGGGGCGGGGGACATTCCTACAATGAGCAGTTCTTC. It codes for CASSPGGGGHSYNEQFF.

This clonotype has just a few counts. The V call is TRBV20-1, the J call TRBJ2-5; 9 bases fit TRBD2. This CDR3 is built from 14 residues. Germline values: CDR1 DFQATT, CDR2 SNEGSKA (reference sequence). V lost 4 bases and J lost 1; bases outside the gene matches: 4. CDR3 protein: CSATLAGAQETQYF. The CDR3 DNA reads TGCAGTGCTACCTTAGCGGGGGCCCAAGAGACCCAGTACTTC.

The chain is built from TRBV20-1 and TRBJ1-1, with unresolved D. The CDR3 contains 14 residues. CDR1 and CDR2 (germline): DFQATT, SNEGSKA (reference sequence). Trimming cost V 5 bases and J 0 bases, with 13 bases left between them. The CDR3 DNA reads TGCAGTGCTCCAATTATTCCGCTGAACACTGAAGCTTTCTTT. Residues: CSAPIIPLNTEAFF.

This clonotype has only a few counts. The chain combines TRBV5-6 with TRBJ2-3, with D perhaps matching TRBD1 (6 bases). Trimming left V 0 bases short and J 4 bases short, with 6 bases between. The CDR3 has 13 amino acids. Per germline, CDR1 SGHDT and CDR2 YYEEEE. As DNA, the CDR3 is TGTGCCAGCAGCTTGGGGGGGCCAGATACGCAGTATTTT. Amino acid sequence: CASSLGGPDTQYF.

This clonotype is medium-sized. This chain uses TRBV4-2 with TRBJ1-5, with TRBD1 identical over 7 bases. The CDR3 spans 14 residues. V shed 1 base, J shed 6 bases, and the junction held 3 bases outside the gene matches. Germline CDR1 is LGHNA and CDR2 is YNFKEQ. The CDR3 nucleotides read TGTGCCAGCAGCCAAGTAACAGGGGTTCAGCCCCAGCATTTT. This sequence encodes CASSQVTGVQPQHF.

CDR3 amino acids: CATWAGGNGYTF. In DNA form, the CDR3 reads TGTGCCACTTGGGCCGGGGGGAATGGCTACACCTTC. This chain connects TRBV15 to TRBJ1-2, with D possibly matching TRBD1 (5 bases). The CDR3 is 12 residues long. Trimming cost V 9 bases and J 6 bases, with 14 bases left between them. Germline V gene lookup returns CDR1 LNHNV and CDR2 YYDKDF (reference sequence).

This clonotype has only a few counts. The chain joins TRBV19 to TRBJ2-1; 11 bases match TRBD1. Germline values: CDR1 LNHDA, CDR2 SQIVND (reference sequence). The CDR3 runs to 15 residues. Trimming removed 3 bases from V and 3 bases from J; junction bases left unmatched: 1. CDR3 sequence: CASSIGTGGYNEQFF. The CDR3 nucleotides are TGTGCCAGTAGTATCGGGACAGGGGGCTACAATGAGCAGTTCTTC.

This clonotype was seen more than once but under ten times. The rearrangement joins TRBV29-1 to TRBJ2-1; D remains ambiguous. The CDR3 length is 15 residues. Germline CDR1 SQVTM, CDR2 ANQGSEA. V was trimmed by 3 bases and J by 0 bases, leaving 12 bases between them. CDR3 DNA: TGCAGCGTTGAGTCGGGCTATATCTCCTACAATGAGCAGTTCTTC. Translation gives CSVESGYISYNEQFF.

In its sample, this clonotype was seen many times. The genes are TRBV12-3 or TRBV12-4 and TRBJ2-1, with D possibly matching TRBD1 (6 bases). V dropped 6 bases and J dropped 6 bases, with 15 bases sitting between them. The length of the CDR3 is 14 residues. The CDR3 DNA reads as TGTGCCAGCAGGGCGAACAGGGATATCAATGAGCAGTTCTTC. Protein product: CASRANRDINEQFF.

The chain is built from TRBV6-2 or TRBV6-3 and TRBJ2-7; TRBD2 aligns across 7 bases. Unmatched junction bases numbered 10, after V lost 4 bases and J lost 1 base. Germline V gene lookup returns CDR1 MNHEY and CDR2 SVGEGT. This CDR3 is 16 amino acids long. In nucleotides, the CDR3 is TGTGCCAGCAGTTTCTTCCTGACTAGCCTTTCCTACGAGCAGTACTTC. This translates into CASSFFLTSLSYEQYF.

The chain recombines TRBV14 with TRBJ2-1; the match to TRBD2 covers 12 bases. Trimming at V came to 1 base and at J to 0 bases, leaving 10 bases not matched to a gene. The CDR3 is 20 amino acids. CDR1 is SGHDN, CDR2 FVKESK, per germline. CDR3 nucleotide sequence: TGTGCCAGCAGCCAAGTAACTAGCGGGAGGCAACAACCCTCCTACAATGAGCAGTTCTTC. This codes for CASSQVTSGRQQPSYNEQFF.

This clonotype came up a few times. This rearrangement joins TRBV27 to TRBJ1-1; no reliable D call. CDR3 length: 13 residues. The ends were cut back, 5 bases at V and 6 bases at J, with 13 bases in the middle. The germline V gene has CDR1 MNHEY and CDR2 SMNVEV (reference sequence). CDR3 in DNA: TGTGCCAGCAGTCCATCCTCTTGGGCTGAAGCTTTCTTT. Protein product: CASSPSSWAEAFF.

The table lists this clonotype with many counts. The V gene is TRBV5-1, the J gene TRBJ1-1; 9 bases align to TRBD1. Germline CDR1 is SGHRS and CDR2 is YFSETQ. Losses at the gene ends were 4 bases for V and 5 bases for J; bases not matched to a gene: 12. The CDR3 contains 16 residues. In DNA, the CDR3 is TGCGCCAGCAGCCCCTGGGACAGGGAGGAGATGACTGAAGCTTTCTTT. Encoded protein: CASSPWDREEMTEAFF.